This is a list of T cell receptor beta chains from one sample in a study of blood T cell repertoires in COVID-19. Method: immunoSEQ multiplex PCR; TCRdb's copy keeps in-frame clones and lacks some. The sample lists 250,000 to 300,000 clones, 70% to 90% occurring once. The sequencing sample was made of peripheral blood. Every receptor here comes from a man aged 45-65 years with active or convalescent COVID-19. Both conserved end residues are part of each CDR3. D genes are given only for firm matches. Clone size, where shown, is once, few, many, or a class for clones that have expanded.

d_call clone_size j_call v_call cdr3_aa cdr3_nt
TRBD2 - TRBJ2-1 TRBV28 CASSSRGPAGGDNEQFF TGTGCCAGCAGTTCCCGCGGTCCGGCGGGGGGGGACAATGAGCAGTTCTTC
- - TRBJ2-7 TRBV9 CASSAGGQLGYEQYF TGTGCCAGCAGCGCCGGGGGACAGTTGGGCTACGAGCAGTACTTC
- - TRBJ2-1 TRBV9 CASSVGESSYNEQFF TGTGCCAGCAGCGTAGGGGAGAGCTCCTACAATGAGCAGTTCTTC
TRBD2 - TRBJ2-7 TRBV19 CASRTTGTSGEQYF TGTGCCAGTAGGACTACCGGGACTAGCGGCGAGCAGTACTTC
- - TRBJ1-4 TRBV6-5 CASMLGGAGDEKLFF TGTGCCAGCATGTTGGGGGGGGCCGGGGATGAAAAACTGTTTTTT
- - TRBJ2-4 TRBV28 CASSQLWARAKNIQYF TGTGCCAGCAGTCAATTATGGGCTCGGGCCAAAAACATTCAGTACTTC
- few TRBJ1-1 TRBV5-5 CASSQTFWTMNTEAFF TGTGCCAGCAGCCAGACGTTTTGGACAATGAACACTGAAGCTTTCTTT
- once TRBJ1-4 TRBV5-1 CASSIDLGGEKLFF TGCGCCAGCAGCATTGACCTAGGAGGTGAAAAACTGTTTTTT
TRBD2 - TRBJ2-2 TRBV30 CAWSGGRFTGELFF TGTGCCTGGAGTGGCGGGAGGTTCACCGGGGAGCTGTTTTTT
- - TRBJ2-7 TRBV4-1 CASSQAWQASYEQYF TGCGCCAGCAGCCAAGCCTGGCAGGCCTCCTACGAGCAGTACTTC
TRBD1 - TRBJ1-1 TRBV24-1 CATSDSGRGPTEAFF TGTGCCACCAGTGATTCCGGCAGGGGGCCTACTGAAGCTTTCTTT